This passage covers 12 T cell receptor beta chains from one sample sequenced in a study of regulatory T cells in long-lasting Graves disease. Time point: newly diagnosed GD, antithyroid drugs for less than 3 months. Extracted PBMC RNA gave rise to the TCR library. iRepertoire HTBI primers and Arm-PCR of CDR3 regions built TCR beta libraries. TCRdb passed the multiplex PCR reads through MiXCR, listing each CDR3 protein once. The table shows about 440,000 distinct CDR3 sequences, with about 16% occurring only once. These same data were also listed under a study on T cells in Graves' hyperthyroidism and ophthalmopathy.

The sequencing used peripheral blood mononuclear cells (PBMCs), collected at new diagnosis, from a patient treated with antithyroid drugs. The source is a woman aged 18 to 35 with Graves disease.

This clonotype came up a few times. J is TRBJ2-2 and V is TRBV24-1; possible D gene TRBD2, 6 bases. The CDR3 covers 15 residues. Germline CDR1 reads KGHDR; CDR2 reads SFDVKD. V gave up 3 bases and J gave up 5 bases, with 12 bases separating them. This CDR3 reads CATSDISSATGELFF. The CDR3 DNA sequence: TGTGCCACCAGTGATATTTCTAGCGCAACCGGGGAGCTGTTTTTT.

The chain recombines TRBV14 with TRBJ2-1, with TRBD2 matching over 7 bases. The CDR3 covers 16 residues. Germline lookup yields CDR1 SGHDN and CDR2 FVKESK. Trimming took 4 bases from V and 2 from J; bases not matched to a gene: 8. The CDR3 sequence is CASSPHGRTAYNEQFF. The CDR3, as DNA: TGTGCCAGCAGCCCCCACGGGAGGACCGCCTACAATGAGCAGTTCTTC.

This clonotype was observed many times. The chain joins TRBV20-1 to TRBJ2-1; 16 positions agree with TRBD2. The germline V gene encodes CDR1 DFQATT and CDR2 SNEGSKA (reference sequence). The CDR3 is 15 residues long. V shed 6 bases, J shed 8 bases, and the junction held 7 bases outside the gene matches. CDR3 amino acids: CSATGLAGGPHEQFF. The CDR3 nucleotides are TGCAGTGCCACGGGACTAGCGGGAGGGCCACATGAGCAGTTCTTC.

The chain joins TRBV5-1 to TRBJ2-7, with TRBD1 matching 7 bases. The CDR3 covers 15 residues. The V and J ends lost 0 bases and 2 bases, in that order; junction bases with no gene match: 5. In germline, CDR1 is SGHRS, CDR2 YFSETQ. CDR3 region: CASSLEAGTAYEQYF. The CDR3 DNA is TGCGCCAGCAGCTTGGAGGCCGGGACAGCCTACGAGCAGTACTTC.

This chain links TRBV12-5 with TRBJ2-5; 12 bases align to TRBD1. The CDR3 is 15 amino acids. The junction had 2 bases not matched to a gene; V was cut back by 4 bases and J by 2 bases. Germline V gene sequence: CDR1 LGHNT, CDR2 FRNRAP. The CDR3 reads CASGSGQGAQETQYF. The CDR3 DNA reads TGTGCTAGTGGTTCGGGACAGGGGGCGCAAGAGACCCAGTACTTC.

At least ten counts were recorded for this clonotype. The chain links TRBV30 to TRBJ2-1; TRBD2 matches 7 bases. CDR1 and CDR2 (germline): GTSNPN, SVGIG (reference sequence). This CDR3 is built from 15 residues. V lost 0 bases to trimming and J lost 9 bases; unmatched junction nucleotides: 11. The CDR3, as DNA: TGTGCCTGGAGTGTACACTCCATTGCGGGAGTTGAGCAGTTCTTC. As protein: CAWSVHSIAGVEQFF.

With respect to this clonotype: Just one base apart from a much larger clone, this may be a read error. The rearrangement links TRBV6-1 to TRBJ2-7, with unresolved D. CDR1 and CDR2 from the germline V gene are MNHNS and SASEGT. This CDR3 has 14 amino acids. The ends were cut back, 8 bases at V and 0 bases at J, with 14 bases in the middle. This chain's CDR3 is CASYQSRSSYEQYF. CDR3 nucleotides: TGTGCCAGCTACCAAAGCCGGAGCTCCTACGAGCAGTACTTC.

This clonotype was counted at least ten times. The chain carries TRBV27 and TRBJ2-7; the match to TRBD2 covers 11 bases. V dropped 0 bases and J dropped 7; count of bases not matched to a gene: 11. The CDR3 contains 17 residues. Germline CDR1 is MNHEY and CDR2 is SMNVEV (reference sequence). CDR3 nucleotide sequence: TGTGCCAGCAGTTTATCTGGGACTAGCGGCAGGAGGTATGAGCAGTACTTC. This codes for CASSLSGTSGRRYEQYF.

This clonotype occurred once. A clone one base away is much larger, so this may be a read error. V and J are TRBV2 and TRBJ2-7, with 12 nucleotides matching TRBD2. Germline trimming cut 5 bases from V and 2 bases from J; bases unmatched to any gene: 7. This CDR3 region has 16 residues. From germline, CDR1 is SNHLY and CDR2 FYNNEI. The chain's CDR3 is CASSYRLAGEPYEQYF. The CDR3 DNA reads TGTGCCAGCAGTTACCGACTAGCGGGAGAGCCCTACGAGCAGTACTTC. Based on the CDR3 plus reference TRBV2 and TRBJ2-7, the full variable domain is EPEVTQTPSHQVTQMGQEVILRCVPISNHLYFYWYRQILGQKVEFLVSFYNNEISEKSEIFDDQFSVERPDGSNFTLKIRSTKLEDSAMYFCASSYRLAGEPYEQYFGPGTRLTVT.

This clonotype was seen only a few times. The chain employs TRBV4-3 and TRBJ1-2; the D gene is possibly TRBD1 (5 bases). Germline assignment: CDR1 LGHNA and CDR2 YSLEER. This CDR3 region has 14 residues. Deletions cut 1 base from V and 7 bases from J, with 13 bases between. DNA for the CDR3: TGCGCCAGCAGCCAAGGTCGGGGGGATCCTGGCTACACCTTC. Translation gives CASSQGRGDPGYTF.

This clonotype came up many times. This rearrangement joins TRBV20-1 to TRBJ1-2; no definite D call. Trimming cost V 3 bases and J 3 bases, with 5 bases left between them. Germline V CDR1 and CDR2: DFQATT, SNEGSKA (reference sequence). CDR3 length equals 11 residues. CDR3 residues: CSASADYGYTF. The CDR3 coding sequence is TGCAGTGCTAGCGCCGACTATGGCTACACCTTC.

The chain carries TRBV5-1 and TRBJ2-5, with D unresolved. The CDR3 is made up of 15 amino acids. Trimming pared 0 bases from V and 1 base from J, leaving 10 bases between. CDR1 and CDR2 (germline): SGHRS, YFSETQ. CDR3 coding DNA: TGCGCCAGCAGCTTGGCCCTTACAGTCCAAGAGACCCAGTACTTC. Protein sequence: CASSLALTVQETQYF. Full variable domain (remainder filled in from reference TRBV5-1 and TRBJ2-5): KAGVTQTPRYLIKTRGQQVTLSCSPISGHRSVSWYQQTPGQGLQFLFEYFSETQRNKGNFPGRFSGRQFSNSRSEMNVSTLELGDSALYLCASSLALTVQETQYFGPGTRLLVL.